Listed below are T cell receptor beta chains from one sample, sequenced in a study of blood T cell repertoires in COVID-19. Here immunoSEQ multiplex PCR was the method, and the copy in TCRdb shows in-frame clones only, minus some. The repertoire holds 80,000 to 100,000 clones, with about 90% as singletons. Input material: peripheral blood. The receptors originated from a human donor with active COVID-19. The donor label of this sample is uncertain. Each CDR3 is given with its conserved first and last residue. A D gene is named only where the DNA matches it firmly. Size is omitted from some rows. Given values are once, few, many or a class for expanded clones.

J | size | D | V | DNA | CDR3
TRBJ2-7 | NA | NA | TRBV2 | TGTGCCAGCAAGGGGACTTCATCCTCCTACGAGCAGTACTTC | CASKGTSSSYEQYF
TRBJ1-6 | NA | NA | TRBV3-1/TRBV3-2 | TGTGCCAGCAGCCAAACGGGACCCCTCCACTTT | CASSQTGPLHF
TRBJ1-2 | NA | NA | TRBV3-1/TRBV3-2 | TGTGCCAGCAGCCACAGAACAGGGAACTATGGCTACACCTTC | CASSHRTGNYGYTF
TRBJ1-1 | NA | NA | TRBV7-2 | TGTGCCAGCAGCTTAGCCTCCCCTAAGAGTGACACTGAAGCTTTCTTT | CASSLASPKSDTEAFF
TRBJ2-5 | once | NA | TRBV6-5 | TGTGCCAGCAGTTACGGGGGGGCGCGAGGGACCCAGTACTTC | CASSYGGARGTQYF
TRBJ1-2 | NA | NA | TRBV19 | TGTGCCAGTACCCGACAGGACCTCCGCGGCTATGGCTACACCTTC | CASTRQDLRGYGYTF
TRBJ2-7 | NA | TRBD2 | TRBV11-2 | TGTGCCAGCAGTCGGTCCCGACTAGCGGGGACCTACGAGCAGTACTTC | CASSRSRLAGTYEQYF
TRBJ2-5 | once | NA | TRBV7-8 | TGTGCCAGCAGCTTATTGGCTAGTAGAGAGACCCAGTACTTC | CASSLLASRETQYF
TRBJ1-5 | NA | TRBD1 | TRBV2 | TGTGCCAGCAGACCGGGACAGGGTTACAATCAGCCCCAGCATTTT | CASRPGQGYNQPQHF
TRBJ1-6 | NA | TRBD1 | TRBV7-9 | TGTGCCAGCAGCCGACCCAAACAGGGGTCCTATAATTCACCCCTCCACTTT | CASSRPKQGSYNSPLHF
TRBJ2-3 | NA | TRBD1 | TRBV25-1 | TGTGCCAGCAGTGAGGTGACAGGGCTTACTGGAGATACGCAGTATTTT | CASSEVTGLTGDTQYF
TRBJ1-1 | NA | NA | TRBV6-4 | TGTGCCAGCAGTGTTGGACAGCACACTGAAGCTTTCTTT | CASSVGQHTEAFF
TRBJ2-1 | NA | TRBD2 | TRBV7-3 | TGTGCCAGCAGCTTAAGCGGGGGAAGCTCCTACAATGAGCAGTTCTTC | CASSLSGGSSYNEQFF
TRBJ1-4 | once | NA | TRBV6-5 | TGTGCCAGCAGTTACTCGTTTGGTCGGGGTGTAGAAAAACTGTTTTTT | CASSYSFGRGVEKLFF
TRBJ1-1 | NA | NA | TRBV7-3 | TGTGCCAGCAGCCGGGCTGGCAGGGGGAACACTGAAGCTTTCTTT | CASSRAGRGNTEAFF
TRBJ2-7 | once | NA | TRBV6-2/TRBV6-3 | TGTGCCAGCAGTTACGGGACAATCTCCTACGAGCAGTACTTC | CASSYGTISYEQYF
TRBJ2-7 | NA | NA | TRBV13 | TGTGCCAGCAGCTTAGCGTCGGACTCCCCACCCGACGAGCAGTACTTC | CASSLASDSPPDEQYF
TRBJ2-1 | NA | TRBD1 | TRBV19 | TGTGCCAGTACACTGGGGACAGGGGGCTATGAGCAGTTCTTC | CASTLGTGGYEQFF
TRBJ1-2 | NA | NA | TRBV28 | TGTGCCAGCAGTGTTGACATCTATGGCTACACCTTC | CASSVDIYGYTF
TRBJ2-2 | few | TRBD2 | TRBV11-2 | TGTGCCAGCAGCTTAAGCGTGACTAGCGGCACCGGGGAGCTGTTTTTT | CASSLSVTSGTGELFF
TRBJ1-3 | few | TRBD1 | TRBV9 | TGTGCCAGCAGCGTGGCGGCACAGGGGAACACCATATATTTT | CASSVAAQGNTIYF
TRBJ1-6 | NA | TRBD1 | TRBV28 | TGTGCCAGCACCCCGCCGAACAGGGGTTCACCCCTCCACTTT | CASTPPNRGSPLHF
TRBJ1-1 | NA | TRBD1 | TRBV12-3/TRBV12-4 | TGTGCCAGCAAGGCCAGGGGGCACACTGAAGCTTTCTTT | CASKARGHTEAFF
TRBJ2-7 | once | TRBD2 | TRBV5-4 | TGTGCCAGCAGCTTGTCTAGCGGTAGGTCCTACGAGCAGTACTTC | CASSLSSGRSYEQYF
TRBJ2-3 | NA | NA | TRBV7-9 | TGTGCCAGCAGCTTAGAGGTAGCGGAGACAGATACGCAGTATTTT | CASSLEVAETDTQYF
TRBJ2-7 | NA | TRBD1 | TRBV29-1 | TGCAGCGTTCGACAGGGGGTGGACGAGCAGTACTTC | CSVRQGVDEQYF
TRBJ2-7 | NA | TRBD1 | TRBV5-1 | TGCGCCAGCAGCCCTGGACAGGGGGGGTACGAGCAGTACTTC | CASSPGQGGYEQYF
TRBJ1-1 | few | TRBD1 | TRBV2 | TGTGCCAGCAGCCCTAAGCAGGGGGCGATAGGGGCTTTCTTT | CASSPKQGAIGAFF